The 20 T cell receptor beta chains reported below all come from one sample, sequenced in a study of CD8+CD57+ T cells in acquired aplastic anemia. Profiling of TCR beta VDJ combinations and CDR3 sequences used genomic DNA as template. TCRdb re-analysed the reads in MiXCR, keeping a single row per CDR3 protein. The table includes some 170,000 distinct CDR3 sequences, around 40% detected once. Material for sequencing was sorted CD4+, CD8+, or CD8+CD57+ T cells (not recorded which) from PBMCs. These TCRs come from a human donor in good health.

Ten or more counts support this clonotype. The genes are TRBV7-9 and TRBJ1-2; possibly TRBD1 for D (5 bases). The germline gives CDR1 SEHNR, CDR2 FQNEAQ (reference sequence). The CDR3 contains 10 residues. The V and J ends lost 5 bases and 7 bases respectively, with 5 bases between them. CDR3 sequence reads: CASSGAGYTF. The CDR3 region has the DNA TGTGCCAGCAGCGGGGCTGGCTACACCTTC.

The table lists this clonotype with many counts. The gene calls are TRBV19 and TRBJ1-3; unclear D gene. Trimming took 2 bases from V and 0 from J, leaving 14 bases between them. Germline CDR1 reads LNHDA; CDR2 reads SQIVND (reference sequence). This CDR3 region has 17 residues. The CDR3 here is CASSIKGVRHSGNTIYF. Written as DNA, the CDR3 is TGTGCCAGTAGTATAAAAGGCGTCAGACACTCTGGAAACACCATATATTTT.

The chain joins TRBV25-1 to TRBJ2-2; D may be TRBD2 (6 bases). The CDR3 runs 14 residues. Germline V CDR1 and CDR2: MGHDK, SYGVNS. V was shortened by 1 base and J by 5 bases, with 8 bases between the two germline ends. This CDR3 reads CASSESGETGELFF. The CDR3 coding sequence is TGTGCCAGCAGTGAATCGGGGGAAACCGGGGAGCTGTTTTTT.

As regards this clonotype: The junction differs from germline at one of its ends, possibly a read error. V usage is TRBV5-6 and J usage is TRBJ2-3; D not resolved. This CDR3 has 14 amino acids. Germline CDR1 SGHDT, CDR2 YYEEEE. DNA of the CDR3: TGTGCCAGCAGCTTGAGGTTAAGCACAGATATGCAGTATTTT. This translates into CASSLRLSTDMQYF.

This rearrangement joins TRBV24-1 to TRBJ2-7; D unclear. Germline assignment: CDR1 KGHDR and CDR2 SFDVKD. The CDR3 covers 13 residues. Trimming shortened V by 4 bases and J by 3 bases, and 9 bases separated the two germline ends. This CDR3 reads CATSDAGVYEQYF. Written as DNA, the CDR3 is TGTGCCACCAGTGACGCCGGAGTCTACGAGCAGTACTTC.

Worth noting for this clonotype: With a much larger clone just one base away, this may be a read error. The CDR3 end shows no conserved phenylalanine or tryptophan, and so a read error is likely. This chain links TRBV6-1 with TRBJ1-3; D is undetermined. Germline V gives CDR1 MNHNS, CDR2 SASEGT. There are 14 residues in the CDR3. V lost 6 bases and J lost 3, with 12 bases in between. In DNA, the CDR3 is TGTGCCAGCAGGCCCCGAGGGATTGGAAACACCATATATTCT. Protein product: CASRPRGIGNTIYS.

This clonotype was observed at least ten times. The chain is built from TRBV10-3 and TRBJ1-3; D is ambiguous. Trimming removed 7 bases from V and 1 base from J, with 11 bases in between. In germline, CDR1 is ENHRY, CDR2 SYGVKD. This CDR3 has 14 amino acids. The CDR3, as DNA: TGTGCCATCACAATGGGAATATCTGGAAACACCATATATTTT. Amino acids: CAITMGISGNTIYF.

This clonotype came up many times. The chain uses TRBV19 and TRBJ1-6; weak D call: TRBD1 (5 bases). Germline loops: CDR1 LNHDA, CDR2 SQIVND (reference sequence). This CDR3 contains 16 residues. Trimming removed 10 bases from V and 1 base from J, with 17 bases in between. The CDR3 region has the DNA TGTGCCACCAAAGAGGGGTCGAGGTCCTATAATTCACCCCTCCACTTT. It codes for CATKEGSRSYNSPLHF. The full variable domain, its missing parts supplied by reference TRBV19 and TRBJ1-6, is DGGITQSPKYLFRKEGQNVTLSCEQNLNHDAMYWYRQDPGQGLRLIYYSQIVNDFQKGDIAEGYSVSREKKESFPLTVTSAQKNPTAFYLCATKEGSRSYNSPLHFGNGTRLTVT.

For this clonotype: Being one base from a much bigger clone, this may be a read error. V gene TRBV4-1 combines with J gene TRBJ1-5; D unclear. CDR3 size: 15 residues. Trimming took 2 bases from V and 4 from J, leaving 12 bases between them. Germline CDR1 reads MGHRA; CDR2 reads YSYEKL. In DNA form, the CDR3 reads TGCGCCAGCAGCCAAAATATGTACCTGAATCAGCCCCAGCATTTT. Its translation is CASSQNMYLNQPQHF.

This clonotype was observed a handful of times. This rearrangement joins TRBV25-1 to TRBJ1-1; weak D call: TRBD1 (5 bases). The CDR3 sequence is 13 residues long. CDR1 and CDR2 (germline): MGHDK, SYGVNS. Trimming took off 1 base at V and 9 bases at J, with 12 bases between the two ends. The CDR3 DNA reads as TGTGCCAGCAGTGAATCTCGGGCGGGGCAAGCTTTCTTT. This sequence encodes CASSESRAGQAFF. The complete variable domain, with remaining parts taken from reference TRBV25-1 and TRBJ1-1, reads EADIYQTPRYLVIGTGKKITLECSQTMGHDKMYWYQQDPGMELHLIHYSYGVNSTEKGDLSSESTVSRIRTEHFPLTLESARPSHTSQYLCASSESRAGQAFFGQGTRLTVV.

In regard to this clonotype: A read error may explain this, as a much larger clone is one base away. This chain joins TRBV5-1 and TRBJ2-5; a possible D gene is TRBD2 (6 bases). In germline, CDR1 is SGHRS, CDR2 YFSETQ. The CDR3 has 15 residues. V lost 5 bases to trimming and J lost 9 bases, with 23 bases between them. The CDR3 sequence: CASRTFGDPGGAQYF. CDR3 DNA: TGCGCCAGCAGAACCTTCGGGGACCCCGGAGGGGCCCAGTACTTC.

This clonotype was seen ten or more times. The chain has TRBV19 and TRBJ1-2; D uncertain. CDR3 size: 15 residues. Trimming cost V 4 bases and J 4 bases, with 16 bases left between them. Germline values: CDR1 LNHDA, CDR2 SQIVND (reference sequence). In nucleotides, the CDR3 is TGTGCCAGTAGTACCCGCCCCCTCCCCCGCTATGGCTACACCTTC. This sequence encodes CASSTRPLPRYGYTF.

The J gene is TRBJ2-7, the V gene TRBV6-1; 8 bases line up with TRBD2. Losses at the gene ends were 1 base for V and 0 bases for J; bases not matched to a gene: 2. This CDR3 comprises 15 residues. Germline CDR1 reads MNHNS; CDR2 reads SASEGT. Here the CDR3 DNA reads TGTGCCAGCAGTGAAGTAGCGGGAAACTCCTACGAGCAGTACTTC. Protein product: CASSEVAGNSYEQYF.

This clonotype showed up many times. The chain links TRBV5-1 to TRBJ2-3, with D tentatively TRBD1 (6 bases). The V and J ends lost 3 bases and 11 bases respectively, with 13 bases between them. Germline V gives CDR1 SGHRS, CDR2 YFSETQ. CDR3 length equals 12 residues. CDR3 sequence reads: CASSSEQGWQYF. In nucleotides, the CDR3 is TGCGCCAGCAGCTCAGAACAGGGATGGCAGTATTTT. Combining the CDR3 with reference TRBV5-1 and TRBJ2-3 gives the whole variable domain KAGVTQTPRYLIKTRGQQVTLSCSPISGHRSVSWYQQTPGQGLQFLFEYFSETQRNKGNFPGRFSGRQFSNSRSEMNVSTLELGDSALYLCASSSEQGWQYFGPGTRLTVL.

This clonotype appeared many times. V is TRBV20-1 and J is TRBJ1-3; possibly TRBD1 for D (6 bases). Germline assignment: CDR1 DFQATT and CDR2 SNEGSKA (reference sequence). With 5 bases removed from V and 0 bases from J, the gap between germline ends came to 14 bases. The CDR3 sequence is 15 residues long. CDR3 sequence: CSAPGQRSSGNTIYF. CDR3 in DNA: TGCAGTGCTCCTGGACAGCGCTCCTCTGGAAACACCATATATTTT.

The sample holds many counts of this clonotype. The genes are TRBV7-3 and TRBJ2-3; 14 nucleotides agree with TRBD2. Germline lookup yields CDR1 SGHTA and CDR2 FQGTGA. This CDR3 has 16 residues. V shed 4 bases and J 4 bases; nucleotides not matched to a gene: 4. As DNA, the CDR3 is TGTGCCAGCAGCTCGGGACTAGCGGGAGAGGCAGATACGCAGTATTTT. The encoded protein is CASSSGLAGEADTQYF.

The CDR3 region has the DNA TGTGCCAGCAGTGAACTCCCGAACACTGAAGCTTTCTTT. Translating it yields CASSELPNTEAFF. V is TRBV7-2 and J is TRBJ1-1; no definite D call. V was cut by 6 bases and J by 1 base, with 9 bases left in between. The CDR3 is 13 amino acids. Germline CDR1 reads SGHTA; CDR2 reads FQGNSA.

Many counts were recorded for this clonotype. The gene calls are TRBV15 and TRBJ2-7; a weak D match, TRBD2 (6 bases). CDR3 length: 16 amino acids. Germline V gene lookup returns CDR1 LNHNV and CDR2 YYDKDF (reference sequence). V was shortened by 0 bases and J by 5 bases, with 17 bases between the two germline ends. The CDR3 here is CATSREGRTGFHEQYF. CDR3 sequence (DNA): TGTGCCACCAGCAGAGAGGGGAGGACGGGGTTCCACGAGCAGTACTTC.

CDR3 loop: CASSLGTGPYTEAFF. DNA of the CDR3: TGTGCCAGCAGCTTGGGGACAGGCCCTTACACTGAAGCTTTCTTT. This sequence joins TRBV5-6 and TRBJ1-1; 7 nucleotides agree with TRBD1. The CDR3 runs 15 residues. V was pared by 0 bases and J by 3 bases, with 5 bases of the junction left unmatched. Germline V lookup: CDR1 SGHDT, CDR2 YYEEEE.

There are many counts of this clonotype. The rearrangement links TRBV10-3 to TRBJ2-7; TRBD2 agrees at 8 bases. The germline V gene has CDR1 ENHRY and CDR2 SYGVKD. V was clipped by 2 bases and J by 3 bases; unmatched bases: 9. The CDR3 is 16 amino acids. In nucleotides, the CDR3 is TGTGCCATCAGTGAGCTGTCGGGAGGGCCCCGCTACGAGCAGTACTTC. It specifies CAISELSGGPRYEQYF.